This TCR beta chain originates from a study of memory B cells and T cells in multiple sclerosis (dated by TCRdb to the late 2010s). About the study as a whole: The study compared TCR beta repertoires of autoproliferating peripheral T cells with brain lesion-infiltrating T cells in multiple sclerosis patients. A couple of multiple sclerosis patients were included in the TCR sequencing because brain lesions obtained at autopsy or brain-infiltrating cells obtained from biopsy were available for them. What the study reported, not specific to this receptor: Because clone-set sizes differed between compartments, counts of shared clonotypes were influenced and normalization was required.

V lost 6 bases and J lost 0 bases; the stretch between them is 20 bases long. Reading from cysteine to phenylalanine, the CDR3 counts 18 amino acids. CDR3 DNA only is kept here, 54 bases in frame from base 1. Reading the germline V gene (reference sequence) gives CDR1 SEHNR and CDR2 FQNEAQ. For this clone: Its antigen is still unknown. No much larger clone exists at a distance of one base, and base qualities are not known.

After CFSE-labeled PBMCs were cultured without any stimulus, the autoproliferating (CFSEdim) and non-proliferating (CFSEhi) T cell fractions were each sequenced on their own. A total of some 5x10^7 CFSE-labeled PBMCs were cultured for under nine days without stimulus, and replicate wells were then pooled. Labeling of PBMCs used approximately 0.5 uM CFSE, and the cells were then grown in serum-free AIM-V medium with no exogenous stimuli added. PBMCs were obtained by Ficoll density gradient centrifugation and kept cryopreserved until use. Using a FACSAria III, live 7-AAD-negative cells were sorted, then washed with PBS and stored frozen at -80 degrees C as dry pellets. TCRbeta CDR3 regions were amplified from extracted genomic DNA using the immunoSEQ Platform. The immunoSEQ assay combined multiplex PCR with high-throughput sequencing and a vendor bioinformatics pipeline. In the authors' own workflow: After discarding non-productive sequences and any CDR3s under 4 amino acids in length, clonotype frequencies were recalculated for each sample. In immunoSEQ Analyzer 2.0, shared clonotypes were identified as identical CDR3 amino acid, V gene and J gene sequences. Repertoire overlap was normalized by dividing shared clonotype counts by the product of both clone-set sizes, with the result scaled by 1000 into arbitrary units. Drawn from immuneACCESS, this table holds only the in-frame rearrangements with V and J called that TCRdb kept. Clones are partly lost; checked studies trace under half to an unresolved V gene and leave the rest unexplained. The V and J calls and the clone size are those of that table, but D and trimming were determined from the DNA. The sample table shows roughly 45,000 clones, and roughly four fifths are seen once. Roughly 1% of the sample rests with the top ten.

The TCR comes from a human donor with multiple sclerosis. Sequenced: PBMCs from blood kept in culture. The chain was built from TRBV7-9 and TRBJ2-2; no D segment can be confidently identified. The nucleotide sequence is TGTGCCAGCAGGCCCAGCCAGTGGGCCCCCGCGAACACCGGGGAGCTGTTTTTT. It translates to CASRPSQWAPANTGELFF.